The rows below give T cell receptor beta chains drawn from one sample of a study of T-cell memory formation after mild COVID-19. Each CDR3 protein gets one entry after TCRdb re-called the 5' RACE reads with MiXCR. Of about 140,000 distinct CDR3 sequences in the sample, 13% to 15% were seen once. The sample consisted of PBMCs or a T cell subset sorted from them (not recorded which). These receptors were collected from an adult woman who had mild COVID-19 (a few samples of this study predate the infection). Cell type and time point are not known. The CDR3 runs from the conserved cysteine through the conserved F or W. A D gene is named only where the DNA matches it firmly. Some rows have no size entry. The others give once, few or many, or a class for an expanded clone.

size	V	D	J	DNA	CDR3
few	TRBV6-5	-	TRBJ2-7	TGTGCCAGCAGTTACTCCGGCAGGGGTTACGAGCAGTACTTC	CASSYSGRGYEQYF
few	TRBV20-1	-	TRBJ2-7	TGCAGTGCTAGTCTAGGGGAAACCCCCTACGAGCAGTACTTC	CSASLGETPYEQYF
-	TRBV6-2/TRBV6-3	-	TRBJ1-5	TGTGCCAGCAGTTACGAGGTATATAGCAATCAGCCCCAGCATTTT	CASSYEVYSNQPQHF
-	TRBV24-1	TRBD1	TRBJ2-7	TGTGCCACCAGTGATCGGGACAGTCCCTACGAGCAGTACTTC	CATSDRDSPYEQYF
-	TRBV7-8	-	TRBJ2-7	TGTGCCAGCAGCTTTGACAGGAGCTCCTACGAGCAGTACTTC	CASSFDRSSYEQYF
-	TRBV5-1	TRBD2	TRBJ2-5	TGCGCCAGCAAAAGAGCGGGGGCTTACCCCGAGACCCAGTACTTC	CASKRAGAYPETQYF
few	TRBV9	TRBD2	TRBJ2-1	TGTGCCAGCAGCCCTCTAGCGGGAGGGCCGGACAATGAGCAGTTCTTC	CASSPLAGGPDNEQFF
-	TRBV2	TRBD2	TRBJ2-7	TGTGCCAGCAGTGAAGGCCCGAGCGGGGCTGCGCAGTACTTC	CASSEGPSGAAQYF
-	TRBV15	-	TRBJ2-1	TGTGCCACCAGCAGCCGGGTTAGGGATGAGCAGTTCTTC	CATSSRVRDEQFF
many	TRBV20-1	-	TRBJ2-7	TGCAGTGCTCTTCGGGACTACGAGCAGTACTTC	CSALRDYEQYF
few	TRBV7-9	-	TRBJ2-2	TGTGCCAGCAGCCTCTACTTGAACGGGGAGCTGTTTTTT	CASSLYLNGELFF
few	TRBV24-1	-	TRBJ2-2	TGTGCCACCACGATTGGGGACACCGGGGAGCTGTTTTTT	CATTIGDTGELFF
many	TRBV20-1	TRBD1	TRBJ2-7	TGCAGTGCTAAGACGGAAACAGGGGGCACCATTGATTACTACGAGCAGTACTTC	CSAKTETGGTIDYYEQYF
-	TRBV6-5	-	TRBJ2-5	TGTGCCAGCAGTTATTTGAGCGGACCTGATGATTACCAAGAGACCCAGTACTTC	CASSYLSGPDDYQETQYF
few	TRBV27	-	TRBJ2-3	TGTGCCAGCAGTGCCGGGCTCACCTGGAGTACAGATACGCAGTATTTT	CASSAGLTWSTDTQYF
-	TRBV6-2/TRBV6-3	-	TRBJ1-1	TGTGCCAGCAGTTACTCACGAATAATGAACACTGAAGCTTTCTTT	CASSYSRIMNTEAFF
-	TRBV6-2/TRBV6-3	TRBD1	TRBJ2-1	TGTGCCAGCAGCTTTTACCGGGACAGGGTCTACAATGAGCAGTTCTTC	CASSFYRDRVYNEQFF
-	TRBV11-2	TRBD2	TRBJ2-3	TGTGCCAGCAGCTTAGTTGGCAGCGGGGGGGCAGATACGCAGTATTTT	CASSLVGSGGADTQYF
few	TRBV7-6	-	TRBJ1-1	TGTGCCAGCAGCCTCCACAGGACCCCGACTGAAGCTTTCTTT	CASSLHRTPTEAFF
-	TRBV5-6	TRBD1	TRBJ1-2	TGTGCCAGCAGCTTCGGGACAGGGCCATACTATGGCTACACCTTC	CASSFGTGPYYGYTF
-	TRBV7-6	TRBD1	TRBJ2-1	TGTGCCAGCAGCTTATCCTGGACAGGGGGGAATGAGCAGTTCTTC	CASSLSWTGGNEQFF
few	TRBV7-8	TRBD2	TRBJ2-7	TGTGCCAGCAGGCCGACGGCGGGAGGGCTGTACGAGCAGTACTTC	CASRPTAGGLYEQYF
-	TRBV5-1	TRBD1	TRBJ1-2	TGCGCCAGCAGTTCAATCGCGGGACAGGGTTCCTATGGCTACACCTTC	CASSSIAGQGSYGYTF
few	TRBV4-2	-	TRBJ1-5	TGTGCCAGCAGCCAAGATGGGGGGGCGCACAGCAATCAGCCCCAGCATTTT	CASSQDGGAHSNQPQHF
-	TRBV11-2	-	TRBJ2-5	TGTGCCAGCAGCTTAAATGCTAGGAAACATCAAGAGACCCAGTACTTC	CASSLNARKHQETQYF
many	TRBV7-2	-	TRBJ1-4	-	CASNLHPGWLTLMKNCFF
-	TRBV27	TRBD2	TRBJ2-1	TGTGCCAGCAGTGCCGGGACTAGCGGGATTCGAGAGCAGTTCTTC	CASSAGTSGIREQFF
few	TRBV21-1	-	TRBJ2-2	TGTGCCAGCAGCAGGCAGGGGGCCGGGGAGCTGTTTTTT	CASSRQGAGELFF
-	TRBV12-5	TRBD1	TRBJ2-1	TGTGCTAGTGGGCAGGAGCAGGGGGTTCACAATGAGCAGTTCTTC	CASGQEQGVHNEQFF
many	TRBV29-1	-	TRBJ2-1	TGCAGCGTTGAAGGAACAGAGGAGACCTACAATGAGCAGTTCTTC	CSVEGTEETYNEQFF
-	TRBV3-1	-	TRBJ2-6	TGTGCCAGCAGCCAAGAACCCAGGGACGGGGCCAACGTCCTGACTTTC	CASSQEPRDGANVLTF
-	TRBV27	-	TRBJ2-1	TGTGCCAGCCGGGCCAACAATGAGCAGTTCTTC	CASRANNEQFF
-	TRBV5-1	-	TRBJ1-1	TGCGCCAGCAGCTTGACAGGGCTGGCTTTCTTT	CASSLTGLAFF
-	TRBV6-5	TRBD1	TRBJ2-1	TGTGCCAGCAGTTACCCTACAGGGGGCGTCGGTAGTGAGCAGTTCTTC	CASSYPTGGVGSEQFF
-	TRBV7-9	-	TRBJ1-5	TGTGCCAGCAGCTTTCCGGAAAGCAATCAGCCCCAGCATTTT	CASSFPESNQPQHF
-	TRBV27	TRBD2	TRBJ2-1	TGTGCCAGCAGGGTCCTAGCGGGGGGTGACAATGAGCAGTTCTTC	CASRVLAGGDNEQFF
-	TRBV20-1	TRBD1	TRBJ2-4	TGCAGTGCTAGAGAAGCCGACAGGGGGCTGGACATTCAGTACTTC	CSAREADRGLDIQYF
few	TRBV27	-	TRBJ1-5	TGTGCCAGCAGTAGGAGCCACAGGGCGAGCAATCAGCCCCAGCATTTT	CASSRSHRASNQPQHF
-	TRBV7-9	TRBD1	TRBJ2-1	TGTGCCAGCAGCTTAGGGGGACAGGGTTTTAATGAGCAGTTCTTC	CASSLGGQGFNEQFF
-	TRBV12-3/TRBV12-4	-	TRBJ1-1	TGTGCCAGCAGGACGGAGAGGCCCGTTGAAGCTTTCTTT	CASRTERPVEAFF
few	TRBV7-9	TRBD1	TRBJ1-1	TGTGCCAGCAGCAGACCGGGACAGGGGGGAGTGACTGAAGCTTTCTTT	CASSRPGQGGVTEAFF
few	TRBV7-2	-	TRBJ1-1	TGTGCCAGCAGCTTAGGGGGGGCTGGTCATGAAGCTTTCTTT	CASSLGGAGHEAFF
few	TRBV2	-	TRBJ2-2	TGTGCCAGCAGTGAGTTTATGGGCAGCCTATCGAACACCGGGGAGCTGTTTTTT	CASSEFMGSLSNTGELFF
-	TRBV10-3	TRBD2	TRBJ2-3	TGTGCCATCAGGGCCGGGACTATCACGATCACAGATACGCAGTATTTT	CAIRAGTITITDTQYF
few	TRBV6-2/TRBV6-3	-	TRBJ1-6	TGTGCCAGCAGTGCCTACCTGGACAGTAGCATCTATAATTCACCCCTCCACTTT	CASSAYLDSSIYNSPLHF
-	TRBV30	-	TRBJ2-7	TGTGCCTGGAGTGTATTACCTTACTACGAGCAGTACTTC	CAWSVLPYYEQYF
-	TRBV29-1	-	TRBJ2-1	TGCAGCGCCCACACCAGTGGGAATGAGCAGTTCTTC	CSAHTSGNEQFF
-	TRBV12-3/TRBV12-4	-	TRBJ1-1	TGTGCCAGCAGTTTTGTTCTGGGTGGTGAAGCTTTCTTT	CASSFVLGGEAFF
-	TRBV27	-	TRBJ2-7	TGTGCCAGCAGTTTATATGGGGTTCCCTACGAGCAGTACTTC	CASSLYGVPYEQYF
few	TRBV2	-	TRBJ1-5	TGTGCCAGCAGTGAACGAGGAACCCAGGATCAGCCCCAGCATTTT	CASSERGTQDQPQHF